The 28 T cell receptor beta chains given below trace back to one sample, sequenced in a study of T-cell memory formation after mild COVID-19 (dated by TCRdb to 2020 to 2022). The library was made by 5' RACE. TCRdb lists the instrument as Illumina NovaSeq 6000. The public reads were reprocessed in TCRdb via fastp at Q25 and MiXCR, keeping in-frame beta chains. A single entry per CDR3 protein holds the most common genes and DNA from its merged rows. Recorded for this sample are around 250,000 distinct CDR3 sequences; 15% to 20% of them occurred a single time. The ten most abundant clones make up roughly 25% of the sample. The material sequenced was PBMCs or a T cell subset sorted from them (not recorded which). These receptor sequences come from a man aged 18 to 30 who had mild COVID-19 (a few samples of this study predate the infection). The sample titles of this study are shuffled in the database, so cell type and time point are left out; the donor was told from shared clones.

The V call is TRBV5-1, the J call TRBJ2-5, with D possibly being TRBD1 or TRBD2 (5 bases each). Per the germline V gene, CDR1 is SGHRS and CDR2 is YFSETQ. Trimming took 6 bases from V and 5 from J, leaving 14 bases between them. The CDR3 consists of 13 residues. The CDR3 region is CASMRDELETQYF. The CDR3 bases are TGCGCCAGCATGAGGGACGAACTGGAGACCCAGTACTTC.

V and J are TRBV6-2 or TRBV6-3 and TRBJ1-2, with D unresolved. V lost 11 bases to trimming and J lost 2 bases, with 12 bases between them. The CDR3 runs 12 residues. Germline values: CDR1 MNHEY, CDR2 SVGEGT. The CDR3 DNA is TGTGCCTCCCGGGAGATGAACTATGGCTACACCTTC. It yields the protein CASREMNYGYTF.

The chain links TRBV12-3 or TRBV12-4 to TRBJ2-5; D not certain. The V and J ends lost 5 bases and 2 bases respectively, with 9 bases between them. The CDR3 is made up of 13 amino acids. The CDR3 is CASSPLRQETQYF. The CDR3 region has the DNA TGTGCCAGCAGTCCGCTCCGGCAAGAGACCCAGTACTTC.

The chain recombines TRBV20-1 with TRBJ2-3; maybe TRBD1 (6 bases). V gave up 1 base and J gave up 6 bases, with 17 bases separating them. CDR1 DFQATT and CDR2 SNEGSKA come from the germline V gene (reference sequence). This CDR3 is 15 amino acids long. The CDR3 is CSARVRTALPDTQYF. The CDR3 DNA follows: TGCAGTGCTAGAGTGAGGACAGCGCTCCCGGATACGCAGTATTTT.

A few counts support this clonotype. The CDR3 loop reads CASSPQGWSTDTQYF. CDR3 in DNA: TGTGCCAGCAGCCCACAGGGATGGAGCACAGATACGCAGTATTTT. V usage is TRBV7-6 and J usage is TRBJ2-3, with D possibly TRBD1 on 6 matching bases. This CDR3 has 15 residues. Germline CDR1 reads SGHVS; CDR2 reads FNYEAQ. The V end was cut by 5 bases, the J end by 0 bases, with 12 bases between.

This clonotype was counted a few times. V and J are TRBV10-3 and TRBJ2-3; tentative D call: TRBD2 (6 bases). CDR1 and CDR2 (germline): ENHRY, SYGVKD. This CDR3 is built from 14 residues. Trimming stripped 4 bases from V and 0 bases from J, with 8 bases between. CDR3 protein: CAISALASTDTQYF. The CDR3 bases are TGTGCCATCAGTGCACTAGCTAGCACAGATACGCAGTATTTT.

The rearrangement joins TRBV6-2 or TRBV6-3 to TRBJ2-3; D might be TRBD1 or TRBD2, each matching 5 bases. CDR1 is MNHEY, CDR2 SVGEGT, per germline. The CDR3 contains 17 residues. V shed 7 bases and J shed 1 base, with 21 bases lying between them. CDR3 in amino acids: CASTPPGPGGRTDTQYF. The CDR3 region has the DNA TGTGCCAGCACCCCCCCGGGGCCCGGTGGGCGCACAGATACGCAGTATTTT.

V is TRBV24-1 and J is TRBJ2-3; TRBD1 or TRBD2 may be the D gene (5 bases each). The CDR3 runs to 13 residues. V lost 10 bases and J lost 2, with 12 bases in between. Germline assignment: CDR1 KGHDR and CDR2 SFDVKD. CDR3: CATTGTPTDTQYF. The CDR3 DNA follows: TGTGCCACGACCGGGACGCCCACAGATACGCAGTATTTT.

V gene TRBV5-4 combines with J gene TRBJ2-5; TRBD1 matches 7 bases. The CDR3 spans 13 residues. V was pared by 3 bases and J by 9 bases, with 8 bases of the junction left unmatched. CDR1 is SGHNT and CDR2 is YYREEE in the germline V gene (reference sequence). CDR3 sequence: CASSSGTEPPQYF. CDR3 nucleotides: TGTGCCAGCAGCTCCGGGACAGAGCCCCCCCAGTACTTC.

The J gene is TRBJ2-5, the V gene TRBV15; no clear D. V shed 0 bases and J shed 0 bases, with 11 bases lying between them. CDR3 length: 16 residues. CDR1 LNHNV and CDR2 YYDKDF come from the germline V gene (reference sequence). CDR3 sequence reads: CATSRDVDSYQETQYF. DNA for the CDR3: TGTGCCACCAGCAGAGATGTAGACTCGTACCAAGAGACCCAGTACTTC. The whole variable domain, remainder taken from reference TRBV15 and TRBJ2-5, is DAMVIQNPRYQVTQFGKPVTLSCSQTLNHNVMYWYQQKSSQAPKLLFHYYDKDFNNEADTPDNFQSRRPNTSFCFLDIRSPGLGDTAMYLCATSRDVDSYQETQYFGPGTRLLVL.

The chain combines TRBV29-1 with TRBJ2-7; 8 bases line up with TRBD1. Losses at the gene ends were 5 bases for V and 7 bases for J; bases not matched to a gene: 10. Germline V lookup: CDR1 SQVTM, CDR2 ANQGSEA. The CDR3 sequence is 13 residues long. Here the CDR3 DNA reads TGCAGCGTTAGTGGGCAGGGGGCGAGAGAGCAGTACTTC. Encoded protein: CSVSGQGAREQYF.

The chain uses TRBV7-2 and TRBJ2-7, with D unclear. Deletions cut 3 bases from V and 2 bases from J, with 5 bases between. The CDR3 is made up of 12 amino acids. The germline V gene encodes CDR1 SGHTA and CDR2 FQGNSA. CDR3 nucleotide sequence: TGTGCCAGCAGCTTGGTCACCTACGAGCAGTACTTC. Translation: CASSLVTYEQYF.

This clonotype has only a few counts. This sequence joins TRBV12-3 or TRBV12-4 and TRBJ1-1, with no clear D. CDR3 length: 14 residues. The V end was cut by 7 bases, the J end by 4 bases, with 16 bases between. The CDR3 DNA reads as TGTGCCAGCACCCCCGTCAATCGGGGCACTGAAGCTTTCTTT. Protein sequence: CASTPVNRGTEAFF.

This chain joins TRBV7-2 and TRBJ2-1; 7 bases fit TRBD2. CDR1 is SGHTA, CDR2 FQGNSA, per germline. CDR3 size: 15 residues. V lost 4 bases to trimming and J lost 8 bases; unmatched junction nucleotides: 11. CDR3 nucleotides: TGTGCCAGCAGCTCTGCCGGGACTAACGTCCATGAGCAGTTCTTC. The encoded protein is CASSSAGTNVHEQFF.

The rearrangement uses TRBV29-1 and TRBJ1-4; possibly TRBD1 for D (5 bases). V was pared by 3 bases and J by 7 bases, with 9 bases between. Germline V gene lookup returns CDR1 SQVTM and CDR2 ANQGSEA. This CDR3 region has 12 residues. The CDR3, as DNA: TGCAGCGTTGACCAGGGAGGTGAAAAACTGTTTTTT. This codes for CSVDQGGEKLFF. The full variable domain, in which reference TRBV29-1 and TRBJ1-4 provide the parts outside the CDR3, is SAVISQKPSRDICQRGTSLTIQCQVDSQVTMMFWYRQQPGQSLTLIATANQGSEATYESGFVIDKFPISRPNLTFSTLTVSNMSPEDSSIYLCSVDQGGEKLFFGSGTQLSVL.

V usage is TRBV28 and J usage is TRBJ2-7, with D possibly being TRBD1 or TRBD2 (5 bases each). The CDR3 spans 14 residues. V lost 7 bases, J lost 0 bases, and 13 bases lay in between. Germline CDR1 and CDR2: MDHEN and SYDVKM. CDR3 sequence: CASIGTGSSYEQYV. The DNA for the CDR3 is TGTGCCAGCATTGGGACGGGGAGCTCCTACGAGCAGTACGTC.

In its sample, this clonotype was seen a few times. The chain has TRBV6-1 and TRBJ1-3; no reliable D call. The V and J ends lost 4 bases and 4 bases respectively, with 8 bases between them. Germline lookup yields CDR1 MNHNS and CDR2 SASEGT. The CDR3 sequence is 13 residues long. This chain's CDR3 is CASSGAVGNTIYF. The DNA for the CDR3 is TGTGCCAGCAGTGGGGCGGTCGGAAACACCATATATTTT.

This clonotype came up a few times. The gene calls are TRBV4-2 and TRBJ2-2, with D perhaps matching TRBD2 (6 bases). The CDR3 runs 15 residues. The V end was cut by 1 base, the J end by 10 bases, with 16 bases between. The germline V gene has CDR1 LGHNA and CDR2 YNFKEQ. DNA for the CDR3: TGTGCCAGCAGCCAAGGCCCGGCGGGGAACGCGGAGCTGTTTTTT. Translated, it gives CASSQGPAGNAELFF.

The sample holds a few counts of this clonotype. This sequence joins TRBV6-5 and TRBJ1-2, with D possibly being TRBD1 (5 bases). Trimming left V 8 bases short and J 1 base short, with 11 bases between. The CDR3 is 13 amino acids. The germline CDR1 and CDR2 sequences are MNHEY and SVGAGI. The CDR3 DNA follows: TGTGCCAGCGGGGACCTCCGTAACTATGGCTACACCTTC. It codes for CASGDLRNYGYTF.

The table lists this clonotype with a few counts. The J gene is TRBJ2-7, the V gene TRBV5-1; TRBD1 or TRBD2 may be the D gene (6 bases each). From germline, CDR1 is SGHRS and CDR2 YFSETQ. The V end was cut by 4 bases, the J end by 4 bases, with 15 bases between. The CDR3 contains 14 residues. CDR3 sequence reads: CASSPHREAYEQYF. The DNA for the CDR3 is TGCGCCAGCAGCCCACACAGGGAGGCGTACGAGCAGTACTTC. Variable domain in full (rest from reference TRBV5-1 and TRBJ2-7): KAGVTQTPRYLIKTRGQQVTLSCSPISGHRSVSWYQQTPGQGLQFLFEYFSETQRNKGNFPGRFSGRQFSNSRSEMNVSTLELGDSALYLCASSPHREAYEQYFGPGTRLTVT.

V and J are TRBV19 and TRBJ1-1; 7 bases map to TRBD1. The trim removed 6 bases at V and 4 bases at J, leaving 5 bases unmatched. The germline gives CDR1 LNHDA, CDR2 SQIVND (reference sequence). The CDR3 extends over 13 amino acids. CDR3 amino acids: CASRSSGGTEAFF. DNA for the CDR3: TGTGCCAGTAGAAGCTCAGGGGGCACTGAAGCTTTCTTT. The variable domain in full, completed from reference TRBV19 and TRBJ1-1, reads DGGITQSPKYLFRKEGQNVTLSCEQNLNHDAMYWYRQDPGQGLRLIYYSQIVNDFQKGDIAEGYSVSREKKESFPLTVTSAQKNPTAFYLCASRSSGGTEAFFGQGTRLTVV.

The chain employs TRBV7-8 and TRBJ2-2, with 9 positions matching TRBD1. The length of the CDR3 is 16 residues. Trimming removed 3 bases from V and 1 base from J; junction bases left unmatched: 3. Germline CDR1 and CDR2: SGHVS and FQNEAQ. The CDR3: CASSLGQGVNTGELFF. The CDR3 region has the DNA TGTGCCAGCAGCTTGGGACAGGGAGTGAACACCGGGGAGCTGTTTTTT.

The rearrangement uses TRBV9 and TRBJ1-2; 10 nucleotides match TRBD1. The germline gives CDR1 SGDLS, CDR2 YYNGEE. V shed 4 bases and J 6 bases; nucleotides not matched to a gene: 6. This CDR3 has 14 amino acids. CDR3 DNA sequence: TGTGCCAGCAGCCCGAGGACAGGGGGTCATGGCTACACCTTC. Protein sequence: CASSPRTGGHGYTF.

V gene TRBV15 combines with J gene TRBJ1-2; D gene unclear. This CDR3 is built from 11 residues. The V end lost 1 base, the J end lost 7 bases, and 4 bases lay between the germline ends. Germline loops: CDR1 LNHNV, CDR2 YYDKDF (reference sequence). The CDR3 sequence: CATSRGGGYTF. In DNA form, the CDR3 reads TGTGCCACCAGCAGAGGGGGTGGCTACACCTTC.

This clonotype was seen a few times. The CDR3 does not close with the conserved phenylalanine or tryptophan, likely indicating a read error. V and J are TRBV5-5 and TRBJ1-6; D not certain. The CDR3 spans 15 residues. V lost 1 base and J lost 1, with 6 bases in between. The germline V gene encodes CDR1 SGHKS and CDR2 YYEKEE (reference sequence). The CDR3 region is CASSLWGSYNSPLHL. In nucleotides, the CDR3 is TGTGCCAGCAGCTTGTGGGGTTCCTATAATTCACCCCTCCACCTT.

Comment on this clonotype: This may be a read error, as it is one base from a much larger clone. V and J are TRBV12-3 or TRBV12-4 and TRBJ2-7; 9 bases line up with TRBD1. The CDR3 has 15 amino acids. CDR3 coding DNA: TGTGCCAGCAGGGAGCGACAGGGGGATCACTACGAGCACTACTTC. Amino acid sequence: CASRERQGDHYEHYF.

The CDR3 region has the DNA TGTGCCAGCAGTTCTTGGGGGAATGGCTACACCTTC. Translated, it gives CASSSWGNGYTF. This chain links TRBV12-3 or TRBV12-4 with TRBJ1-2; weak D call: TRBD1 (5 bases). Trimming removed 4 bases from V and 6 bases from J, with 9 bases in between. CDR3 length: 12 amino acids.

The chain joins TRBV4-3 to TRBJ2-2, with TRBD1 matching 7 bases. Germline assignment: CDR1 LGHNA and CDR2 YSLEER. CDR3 length: 16 residues. Trimming removed 1 base from V and 1 base from J; junction bases left unmatched: 3. In DNA form, the CDR3 reads TGCGCCAGCAGCCAAGTTGGACAGGAGAACACCGGGGAGCTGTTTTTT. Its protein is CASSQVGQENTGELFF.